Listed below are T cell receptor beta chains from one sample, sequenced in a study of shared clonotypes between healthy human individuals. The repertoire was sequenced with immunoSEQ multiplex PCR; TCRdb's copy has only in-frame clones and lacks some. The sample includes about half a million clones, 70% to 80% seen only once; the top ten take around 13%. Source material: PBMCs. The receptors come from a woman between 40 and 50 years old in good health. Some clones in this sample may be carry-over from other donors' samples. The CDR3 runs from the conserved cysteine through the conserved F or W. A D gene is named only where the DNA matches it firmly.

D gene: TRBD2
V gene: TRBV4-2
CDR3 protein: CASSQELAGGPFFHEQYF

D gene: -
V gene: TRBV10-2
CDR3 protein: CASSERDYGYTF

D gene: -
V gene: TRBV2
CDR3 protein: CASSDLAGQSNQPQHF

D gene: -
V gene: TRBV11-2
CDR3 protein: CASSLVQLHEQYF

D gene: TRBD2
V gene: TRBV9
CDR3 protein: CASSVEGLAGGEQYF

D gene: -
V gene: TRBV28
CDR3 protein: CASSLQGILYGYTF

D gene: -
V gene: TRBV30
CDR3 protein: CALRVAAGNTIYF

D gene: -
V gene: TRBV7-2
CDR3 protein: CASSTNGFTGELFF

D gene: -
V gene: TRBV10-3
CDR3 protein: CAIGPGIGNQPQHF

D gene: -
V gene: TRBV7-9
CDR3 protein: CASSLTGDPYNEQFF

D gene: TRBD1
V gene: TRBV7-6
CDR3 protein: CASSLGTGVYNEQFF

D gene: -
V gene: TRBV5-1
CDR3 protein: CASSLSPWNTGELFF

D gene: -
V gene: TRBV5-5
CDR3 protein: CASSLAGTSRTGELFF

D gene: -
V gene: TRBV30
CDR3 protein: CACVVSGGSNQPQHF

D gene: -
V gene: TRBV5-4
CDR3 protein: CASSLGGRRGSGTDTQYF

D gene: -
V gene: TRBV18
CDR3 protein: CASSPTRGAAAYNEQFF

D gene: -
V gene: TRBV27
CDR3 protein: CASSLSAGGLRGGYTF

D gene: -
V gene: TRBV28
CDR3 protein: CASSLPGLGYTF

D gene: TRBD1
V gene: TRBV7-9
CDR3 protein: CASSPIRGQGYEQYF

D gene: TRBD2
V gene: TRBV5-6
CDR3 protein: CASSFGRRGGELFF

D gene: -
V gene: TRBV19
CDR3 protein: CASSIDGAPYNEQFF

D gene: -
V gene: TRBV5-1
CDR3 protein: CASSPTQETQYF

D gene: -
V gene: TRBV19
CDR3 protein: CASSNRPNTEAFF

D gene: -
V gene: TRBV30
CDR3 protein: CAWIRATNTDTQYF

D gene: -
V gene: TRBV21-1
CDR3 protein: CADQGGTQYF

D gene: -
V gene: TRBV27
CDR3 protein: CASSLMSQGYSSYNEQFF

D gene: TRBD2
V gene: TRBV4-3
CDR3 protein: CASSQQTSGGLTDTQYF

D gene: -
V gene: TRBV28
CDR3 protein: CASRTGQYGYTF